This T cell receptor beta chain was obtained from a study of CD8 T cells in Susac syndrome. cDNA came from about 0.51 to 1 ug RNA primed by random hexamers. TCRdb processed the immunoSEQ multiplex PCR reads anew with MiXCR; each CDR3 protein has one entry. Among about 130,000 distinct CDR3 sequences listed, approximately 95% were seen once. Germline V gene lookup returns CDR1 LGHNT and CDR2 FRNRAP. The V end was cut by 2 bases, the J end by 4 bases, with 14 bases between. The CDR3 runs to 15 residues. The sample consisted of CD8+ T cells from PBMCs. The rearrangement links TRBV12-5 to TRBJ1-1; a possible D gene is TRBD1 (5 bases). The clonotype was recovered from a human donor with Susac syndrome. The CDR3 spells CASGLPPDSSTEAFF. CDR3 DNA: TGTGCTAGTGGTTTGCCGCCAGACAGTAGCACTGAAGCTTTCTTT.